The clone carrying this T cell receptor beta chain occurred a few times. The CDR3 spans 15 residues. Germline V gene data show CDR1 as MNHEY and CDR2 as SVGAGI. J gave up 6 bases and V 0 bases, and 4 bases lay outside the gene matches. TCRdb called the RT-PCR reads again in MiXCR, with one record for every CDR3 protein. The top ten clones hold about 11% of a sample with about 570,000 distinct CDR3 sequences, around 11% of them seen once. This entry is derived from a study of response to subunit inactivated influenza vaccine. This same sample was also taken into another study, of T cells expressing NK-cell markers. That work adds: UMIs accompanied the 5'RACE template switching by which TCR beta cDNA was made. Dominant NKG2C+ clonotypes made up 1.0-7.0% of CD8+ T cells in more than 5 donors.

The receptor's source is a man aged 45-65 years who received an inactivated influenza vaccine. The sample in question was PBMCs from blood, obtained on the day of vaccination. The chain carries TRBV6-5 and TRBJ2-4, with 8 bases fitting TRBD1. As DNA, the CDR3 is TGTGCCAGCAGTTACTCCGTTGGACAGGGAAACATTCAGTACTTC. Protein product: CASSYSVGQGNIQYF.